This T cell receptor (beta chain) was captured by sequencing in a study of cytomegalovirus exposure and HLA in healthy donors. Regarding the study as a whole: Usually a TCR sequence was rare, but some public TCRs were found in many donors.

The PCR had 60 Vbeta and 13 Jbeta primers. TCRdb's copy holds only in-frame clones and misses some; the assay was immunoSEQ multiplex PCR. The specimen's table records some 130,000 clones. To note about this clone: Its antigen is not identified.

CDR3 length: 15 residues. Looked up from germline, CDR1 is KGHSH and CDR2 is LQKENI. The V segment lost 2 bases and the J segment 5 bases; nucleotides outside the gene matches: 8. Material for sequencing was PBMCs. This clonotype was sampled from a middle-aged woman in good health and CMV-seropositive. V and J are TRBV18 and TRBJ1-1; TRBD1 agrees at 7 bases. CDR3 sequence: CASSPARGAGTEAFF. Written as DNA, the CDR3 is TGTGCCAGCTCACCAGCCAGGGGGGCCGGAACTGAAGCTTTCTTT.